These 27 T cell receptor beta chains came from one sample sequenced in a study of spatial heterogeneity in lung cancer (dated by TCRdb to 2018 to 2020). The time point tag for this specimen amounts to: sample taken at primary tumor resection. Receptor libraries were prepared by 5' RACE. The listed sequencing device is NextSeq 500. TCRdb handled the public reads itself, with Q25 trimming in fastp and clone calling in MiXCR, and kept productive beta chains. Identical CDR3 protein sequences are pooled into one entry, listed with their most common genes and DNA. The table for this sample lists 20,000 to 25,000 distinct CDR3 sequences; 5% to 7% of them were counted only once. The top ten clones comprise about 9.4% of the sample. No antigens are known for them. General study outcomes and caveats: The tumor nonsynonymous mutation count correlated with the number of expanded intratumoral alpha and beta TCRs.

The material was lung tumor tissue, obtained at surgery. The origin of the receptors is a male donor with early-stage non-small cell lung cancer.

This clonotype was counted at least ten times. V is TRBV28 and J is TRBJ1-1, with 7 positions matching TRBD1. CDR1 and CDR2 (germline): MDHEN, SYDVKM. The CDR3 is made up of 13 amino acids. The V and J ends lost 7 bases and 6 bases, in that order; junction bases with no gene match: 8. CDR3 DNA sequence: TGTGCCAGCAAACTGAGTACAGGGGCTGAAGCTTTCTTT. Residues: CASKLSTGAEAFF.

The rearrangement joins TRBV12-3 or TRBV12-4 to TRBJ1-4; D gene uncertain. V was clipped by 6 bases and J by 4 bases, with 9 bases between them. The CDR3 length is 13 residues. CDR3 region: CASRSSGNEKLFF. CDR3 nucleotide sequence: TGTGCCAGCAGATCCTCGGGTAATGAAAAACTGTTTTTT.

This clonotype was seen repeatedly, ten times or more. The V and J genes are TRBV6-5 and TRBJ1-2; possibly TRBD1 for D (6 bases). Trimming pared 5 bases from V and 3 bases from J, leaving 13 bases between. CDR3 length equals 14 residues. The V gene's germline CDR1 is MNHEY and CDR2 SVGAGI. The CDR3 is CASSANRDDYGYTF. The CDR3 DNA sequence: TGTGCCAGCAGTGCGAACAGGGACGACTATGGCTACACCTTC.

The rearrangement links TRBV7-9 to TRBJ1-1, with TRBD1 as a possible D gene (5 bases). This CDR3 is built from 13 residues. Germline V gene data show CDR1 as SEHNR and CDR2 as FQNEAQ (reference sequence). V was pared by 5 bases and J by 5 bases, with 12 bases between. The CDR3 spells CASSADKGTEAFF. The CDR3, as DNA: TGTGCCAGCAGCGCCGACAAGGGGACTGAAGCTTTCTTT.

In its sample, this clonotype was seen a few times. The chain has TRBV30 and TRBJ1-1; no firm D call. The CDR3 covers 11 residues. Per the germline V gene, CDR1 is GTSNPN and CDR2 is SVGIG (reference sequence). With 7 bases removed from V and 1 base from J, the gap between germline ends came to 7 bases. CDR3 amino acids: CASPGNTEAFF. In DNA form, the CDR3 reads TGTGCCTCCCCGGGGAACACTGAAGCTTTCTTT.

This clonotype was picked up many times. V and J are TRBV4-2 and TRBJ2-1; D perhaps matches TRBD1 (5 bases). The CDR3 sequence is 15 residues long. Germline CDR1 reads LGHNA; CDR2 reads YNFKEQ. V lost 5 bases, J lost 3 bases, and 14 bases lay in between. The CDR3 reads CASSARQSFYNEQFF. CDR3 DNA sequence: TGTGCCAGCAGCGCTCGACAGAGTTTCTACAATGAGCAGTTCTTC.

The chain recombines TRBV14 with TRBJ1-2; 7 bases agree with TRBD1. J was trimmed by 6 bases and V by 0 bases; bases with no gene match: 7. Germline values: CDR1 SGHDN, CDR2 FVKESK. This CDR3 comprises 15 residues. The CDR3 bases are TGTGCCAGCAGCCAAGATTTGAAGGGGGCAAATGGCTACACCTTC. Translated: CASSQDLKGANGYTF.

This clonotype is termed medium-sized. The chain joins TRBV5-1 to TRBJ1-1, with D perhaps TRBD1 (6 bases). This CDR3 contains 15 residues. The V gene lost 4 bases and the J gene lost 5 bases, with 18 bases spanning the gap. Germline V gene lookup returns CDR1 SGHRS and CDR2 YFSETQ. This chain's CDR3 is CASSPVGGGQTEAFF. The DNA of the CDR3 is TGCGCCAGCAGCCCTGTGGGCGGGGGCCAGACTGAAGCTTTCTTT.

This clonotype was recorded many times. This rearrangement joins TRBV11-2 to TRBJ2-2; 9 bases fit TRBD2. The CDR3 length is 15 residues. Trimming cost V 1 base and J 4 bases; bases outside gene matches: 1. CDR1 is SGHAT, CDR2 FQNNGV, per germline. CDR3 coding DNA: TGTGCCAGCAGCTTAGTGCGGGGGGGCACCGGGGAGCTGTTTTTT. Translating it yields CASSLVRGGTGELFF.

This clonotype was recorded at least ten times. V is TRBV7-3 and J is TRBJ2-5; D might be TRBD1 or TRBD2, each matching 5 bases. CDR1 is SGHTA, CDR2 FQGTGA, per germline. V was shortened by 3 bases and J by 5 bases, with 22 bases between the two germline ends. There are 17 residues in the CDR3. The CDR3 DNA reads as TGTGCCAGCAGCTTTGGGCCCCTAGGAGGAGAGGGGGAGACCCAGTACTTC. Its translation is CASSFGPLGGEGETQYF.

This chain uses TRBV7-2 with TRBJ2-1; the match to TRBD1 covers 7 bases. Germline V gives CDR1 SGHTA, CDR2 FQGNSA. This CDR3 has 18 residues. The V and J ends lost 0 bases and 1 base, in that order; junction bases with no gene match: 9. CDR3 bases: TGTGCCAGCAGCTTAGCGACGACAGGGCCTCGATCCTACAATGAGCAGTTCTTC. Residues: CASSLATTGPRSYNEQFF.

A few counts support this clonotype. The chain combines TRBV28 with TRBJ2-1; the D is unclear. CDR3 length equals 12 residues. Deletions cut 3 bases from V and 8 bases from J, with 8 bases between. In germline, CDR1 is MDHEN, CDR2 SYDVKM. The DNA of the CDR3 is TGTGCCAGCAGTTTGTGGAACCATGAGCAGTTCTTC. It translates to CASSLWNHEQFF.

As regards this clonotype: This may be a read error, as it is one base from a much larger clone. The V call is TRBV12-3 or TRBV12-4, the J call TRBJ1-2, with a weak D call TRBD1 (6 bases). This CDR3 region has 13 residues. The CDR3 DNA is TGTGCCAGCACCTCCGACAGGAATTATGGCTGCACCTTC. Its protein is CASTSDRNYGCTF.

The sample holds many counts of this clonotype. The chain has TRBV9 and TRBJ1-6; no clear D. Germline V gives CDR1 SGDLS, CDR2 YYNGEE. The V end lost 0 bases, the J end lost 9 bases, and 7 bases lay between the germline ends. The length of the CDR3 is 13 residues. DNA for the CDR3: TGTGCCAGCAGCGTAGGAAGTGCTTCACCCCTCCACTTT. It codes for CASSVGSASPLHF. The full variable domain, in which reference TRBV9 and TRBJ1-6 provide the parts outside the CDR3, is DSGVTQTPKHLITATGQRVTLRCSPRSGDLSVYWYQQSLDQGLQFLIQYYNGEERAKGNILERFSAQQFPDLHSELNLSSLELGDSALYFCASSVGSASPLHFGNGTRLTVT.

The rearrangement links TRBV6-4 to TRBJ1-1; no definite D call. Germline lookup yields CDR1 MRHNA and CDR2 SNTAGT. CDR3 length: 13 residues. With 4 bases removed from V and 0 bases from J, the gap between germline ends came to 6 bases. CDR3 residues: CASSAKLNTEAFF. The CDR3 coding sequence is TGTGCCAGCAGTGCCAAACTGAACACTGAAGCTTTCTTT.

This clonotype was seen at least ten times. This rearrangement joins TRBV3-1 to TRBJ2-1; D remains ambiguous. V gave up 1 base and J gave up 8 bases, with 9 bases separating them. This CDR3 region has 13 residues. Germline loops: CDR1 LGHDT, CDR2 YNNKEL (reference sequence). CDR3 amino acids: CASSQALTDEQFF. CDR3 in DNA: TGTGCCAGCAGCCAAGCCCTGACGGATGAGCAGTTCTTC.

This clonotype was counted only a few times. This chain uses TRBV6-1 with TRBJ1-5, with a tentative D call TRBD1 (6 bases). From germline, CDR1 is MNHNS and CDR2 SASEGT. The V end was cut by 6 bases, the J end by 1 base, with 25 bases between. CDR3 length: 19 amino acids. CDR3 bases: TGTGCCAGCAGGAAGGGGTACACCGCGGACAGTGGGAGCAATCAGCCCCAGCATTTT. As protein: CASRKGYTADSGSNQPQHF.

This clonotype was observed many times. The chain joins TRBV7-9 to TRBJ2-5, with D perhaps TRBD1 or TRBD2 (5 bases each). From germline, CDR1 is SEHNR and CDR2 FQNEAQ (reference sequence). The CDR3 sequence is 13 residues long. V lost 5 bases, J lost 2 bases, and 9 bases lay in between. CDR3 in amino acids: CASSQGGQETQYF. CDR3 coding DNA: TGTGCCAGCAGCCAGGGCGGGCAAGAGACCCAGTACTTC.

Many counts were recorded for this clonotype. The rearrangement joins TRBV28 to TRBJ2-7; 8 nucleotides match TRBD1. The CDR3 spans 13 residues. Germline lookup yields CDR1 MDHEN and CDR2 SYDVKM. V lost 7 bases, J lost 4 bases, and 6 bases stayed unmatched. The CDR3 region is CASTWTGNYEQYF. CDR3 nucleotides: TGTGCCAGCACCTGGACAGGGAATTACGAGCAGTACTTC. Looking up the rest from reference TRBV28 and TRBJ2-7 gives the full variable domain: DVKVTQSSRYLVKRTGEKVFLECVQDMDHENMFWYRQDPGLGLRLIYFSYDVKMKEKGDIPEGYSVSREKKERFSLILESASTNQTSMYLCASTWTGNYEQYFGPGTRLTVT.

Many counts were recorded for this clonotype. The chain is built from TRBV5-1 and TRBJ1-2, with D hard to call. Per germline, CDR1 SGHRS and CDR2 YFSETQ. The CDR3 length is 14 residues. V lost 0 bases to trimming and J lost 1 base, with 7 bases between them. CDR3 residues: CASSLVGDNYGYTF. CDR3 nucleotides: TGCGCCAGCAGCTTGGTTGGGGATAACTATGGCTACACCTTC.

This clonotype came up many times. The chain joins TRBV4-3 to TRBJ2-7; D may be TRBD1 (6 bases). Germline-derived CDR1 and CDR2 are LGHNA and YSLEER. The V gene lost 1 base and the J gene lost 4 bases, with 14 bases spanning the gap. The CDR3 contains 15 residues. This chain's CDR3 is CASSQVGGSVYEQYF. Written as DNA, the CDR3 is TGCGCCAGCAGCCAAGTTGGGGGCTCCGTGTACGAGCAGTACTTC.

This rearrangement joins TRBV11-2 to TRBJ1-1; D is unresolved. This CDR3 spans 13 amino acids. CDR1 SGHAT and CDR2 FQNNGV come from the germline V gene. The germline V and J ends were trimmed by 0 bases and 10 bases, with 12 bases remaining between them. The CDR3 protein is CASSLEGGSGAFF. As DNA, the CDR3 is TGTGCCAGCAGCTTAGAAGGAGGGTCTGGAGCTTTCTTT.

By sample fraction, this clonotype is medium-sized. The chain is built from TRBV20-1 and TRBJ2-3; 7 bases fit TRBD1. With V trimmed by 6 bases and J by 4 bases, 10 bases remained unmatched. CDR3 length: 14 residues. CDR1 and CDR2 from the germline V gene are DFQATT and SNEGSKA (reference sequence). The chain's CDR3 is CSAHRRGLADTQYF. CDR3 DNA: TGCAGTGCCCACCGAAGGGGGCTAGCAGATACGCAGTATTTT.

The sample holds many counts of this clonotype. This chain connects TRBV12-3 or TRBV12-4 to TRBJ1-6, with TRBD1 matching over 7 bases. This CDR3 has 14 amino acids. Trimming took 5 bases from V and 8 from J; bases not matched to a gene: 6. CDR3 coding DNA: TGTGCCAGCAGTCTTGGACAGGAGTATTCACCCCTCCACTTT. This codes for CASSLGQEYSPLHF.

This clonotype appeared many times. V usage is TRBV4-1 and J usage is TRBJ2-5, with 9 bases lining up with TRBD2. Germline assignment: CDR1 MGHRA and CDR2 YSYEKL. Trimming at V came to 4 bases and at J to 5 bases, leaving 5 bases not matched to a gene. The CDR3 totals 14 residues. The CDR3 nucleotides read TGCGCCAGCAGCCTGACCGGGACTAGCGAGACCCAGTACTTC. Protein product: CASSLTGTSETQYF.

V and J are TRBV7-8 and TRBJ2-2; 7 positions match TRBD1. In germline, CDR1 is SGHVS, CDR2 FQNEAQ. The CDR3 contains 14 residues. The J segment lost 6 bases and the V segment lost 4 bases, leaving 5 bases of the junction unmatched. As DNA, the CDR3 is TGTGCCAGCAGCTCCCCCCAGGGGGCCGGGGAGCTGTTTTTT. Protein sequence: CASSSPQGAGELFF.

This clonotype came up many times. V usage is TRBV20-1 and J usage is TRBJ2-7; TRBD2 matches 10 bases. This CDR3 comprises 15 residues. Germline V CDR1 and CDR2: DFQATT, SNEGSKA (reference sequence). V lost 1 base, J lost 3 bases, and 6 bases stayed unmatched. The CDR3 nucleotides read TGCAGTGCTAGAGCTCTAGCGGGGGCATTCTACGAGCAGTACTTC. It is translated as CSARALAGAFYEQYF.